This entry features one T cell receptor (beta chain) sequence. The target antigen is unknown. The data belong to a study of vaccination effects on CD4 cells after COVID-19. Clones were sequenced by immunoSEQ multiplex PCR, and TCRdb holds only the in-frame ones, with some missing. Of 30,000 to 35,000 clones in the sample, roughly two thirds were seen once. Peptide-pool stimulation followed by sequencing identified expanded antigen-specific CD4+ clonotypes in the ViraFEST assay. Isolating CD4+ T cells followed approximately 11 days of culture. The germline V gene encodes CDR1 LGHDT and CDR2 YNNKEL (reference sequence). Trimming shortened V by 4 bases and J by 8 bases, and 17 bases separated the two germline ends. The CDR3 consists of 15 residues.

The chain employs TRBV3-1 (or the pseudogene TRBV3-2) and TRBJ1-4; a possible D gene is TRBD1 (6 bases). This sequence was found in a human donor who received a COVID-19 vaccine. Sequences were derived from CD4+ T cells from PBMCs cultured with HCoV-229E spike peptides, sampled before COVID-19 vaccination. CDR3 in DNA: TGTGCCAGCAGCCCCCGGGGGGCTATAGGGGAAAAACTGTTTTTT. It is translated as CASSPRGAIGEKLFF.